Reported below is one T cell receptor (beta chain). Its antigen is not identified. With only one base between it and a far larger clone, this is likely a read error. With two-round multiplex PCR, TCR beta CDR3 sequences were amplified from genomic DNA. Every TRBV and TRBJ gene had its own specific primer in first-round PCR. One entry per CDR3 protein, called by TCRdb with MiXCR from the multiplex PCR reads. This sample has about 18,000 distinct CDR3 sequences, with around 52% found just once. This sample was taken from a study of prognosis after radiotherapy for stage I lung cancer. For the study at large: At a biologically effective dose of at least 100 Gy and in 3 to 5 fractions, SBRT was the radiotherapy delivered. Concurrent therapy with stereotactic body radiotherapy was received by no patient. Study observations and caveats: It was in patients who developed distant metastases that Shannon entropy after stereotactic body radiation therapy was lower. Reports indicated that TRBV and TRBJ gene usage differed between patients with and without metastases, including differences in several V and two J genes after SBRT.

The CDR3 is made up of 15 amino acids. Looked up from germline, CDR1 is SGHRS and CDR2 is YFSETQ. The chain links TRBV5-1 to TRBJ2-7; D might be TRBD1 (6 bases). This clonotype was obtained from a donor aged 50 or older with non-small cell lung cancer. The source material was PBMCs, sampled before or after stereotactic body radiation therapy (not recorded which). In DNA, the CDR3 is TGCGCCAGCAGCGTTTGGGGGCAGAAAACAGATACGAAGTATTTT. Its protein product is CASSVWGQKTDTKYF.